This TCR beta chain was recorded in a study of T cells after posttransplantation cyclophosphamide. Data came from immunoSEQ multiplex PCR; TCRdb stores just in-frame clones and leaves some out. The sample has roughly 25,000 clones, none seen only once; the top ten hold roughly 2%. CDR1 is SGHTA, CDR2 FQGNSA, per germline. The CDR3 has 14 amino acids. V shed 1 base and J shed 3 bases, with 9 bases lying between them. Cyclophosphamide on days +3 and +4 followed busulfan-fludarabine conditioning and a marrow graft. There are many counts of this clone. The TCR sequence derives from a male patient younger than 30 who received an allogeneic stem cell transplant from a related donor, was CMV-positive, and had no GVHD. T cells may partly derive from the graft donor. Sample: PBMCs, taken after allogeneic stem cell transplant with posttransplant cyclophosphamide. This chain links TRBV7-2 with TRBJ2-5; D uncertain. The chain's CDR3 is CASSLERQKETQYF. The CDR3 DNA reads TGTGCCAGCAGCTTAGAGAGGCAGAAAGAGACCCAGTACTTC.